This record covers a single T cell receptor beta chain. Germline V lookup: CDR1 SGHTA, CDR2 FQGTGA. V shed 5 bases, J shed 2 bases, and the junction held 7 bases outside the gene matches. This CDR3 is 17 amino acids long. The table came from immunoSEQ multiplex PCR; TCRdb's copy has only in-frame clones and leaves some out. The table includes approximately 2,000,000 clones, 92% detected once. The data stem from a study of shared clonotypes between healthy human individuals. This sequence originates from a man younger than 35 in good health. Some clones in this sample may be carry-over from other donors' samples. Input material: naive CD4+ T cells from PBMCs. The subset: CD45RA+ positively selected. The chain employs TRBV7-3 and TRBJ2-5; 14 nucleotides agree with TRBD2. CDR3 residues: CASSPLGLAGAQETQYF. The DNA for the CDR3 is TGTGCCAGCAGCCCGCTGGGACTAGCGGGGGCTCAAGAGACCCAGTACTTC. The full variable domain, with the rest looked up from reference TRBV7-3 and TRBJ2-5, is GAGVSQTPSNKVTEKGKYVELRCDPISGHTALYWYRQSLGQGPEFLIYFQGTGAADDSGLPNDRFFAVRPEGSVSTLKIQRTERGDSAVYLCASSPLGLAGAQETQYFGPGTRLLVL.